A single sample is the source of the 20 T cell receptor beta chains below, sequenced in a study of identifying expanded T cells in peripheral blood (dated by TCRdb to between 2017 and 2020). The protocol used for the library was the immunoSEQ multiplex PCR assay. The immuneACCESS repertoire file appears here via TCRdb, limited to in-frame rearrangements. These files lack a portion of the clones; in checked studies, under half of the deficit traces to unresolved V genes, and the cause of the others is not known. The sample table holds around 68,000 clones, of which around 87% were seen once. The top ten hold approximately 4.7% of the sample. The sequenced sample was blood. These receptors were taken from a person aged 18 to 75 in good health.

About this clone: Other DNA sequences from this sample encode an identical CDR3 as well. The chain combines TRBV5-1 with TRBJ1-6, with D possibly matching TRBD1 (6 bases). Germline V lookup: CDR1 SGHRS, CDR2 YFSETQ. The CDR3 runs 15 residues. V dropped 4 bases and J dropped 7 bases, with 15 bases sitting between them. CDR3 sequence reads: CASSPRPDRNSPLHF. CDR3 bases: TGCGCCAGCAGCCCCAGGCCGGACAGAAATTCACCCCTCCACTTT.

The CDR3 protein is CASSKGQGLSYEQYF. DNA of the CDR3: TGTGCCAGCAGCAAGGGACAGGGGCTGTCCTACGAGCAGTACTTC. This sequence joins TRBV7-2 and TRBJ2-5; 10 bases line up with TRBD1. The J call is doubtful: the DNA matches TRBJ2-7 better. The CDR3 spans 15 residues. CDR1 and CDR2 (germline): SGHTA, FQGNSA.

The J gene is TRBJ2-2, the V gene TRBV28, with a weak D call TRBD1 (6 bases). V lost 4 bases and J 4 bases, leaving 13 bases between the germline ends. This CDR3 is built from 15 residues. Per the germline V gene, CDR1 is MDHEN and CDR2 is SYDVKM. CDR3 residues: CASSSRDTVTGELFF. CDR3 nucleotide sequence: TGTGCCAGCAGTTCCCGGGACACAGTCACCGGGGAGCTGTTTTTT.

The chain combines TRBV7-8 with TRBJ2-5; D gene ambiguous. CDR1 SGHVS and CDR2 FQNEAQ come from the germline V gene. V lost 1 base and J lost 9, with 6 bases in between. CDR3 length: 11 residues. CDR3 sequence reads: CASSLGAAQYF. For the CDR3, the DNA is TGTGCCAGCAGCTTAGGGGCGGCCCAGTACTTC.

The V gene is TRBV15, the J gene TRBJ2-7; unclear D gene. The CDR3 is 14 residues long. In germline, CDR1 is LNHNV, CDR2 YYDKDF (reference sequence). V dropped 0 bases and J dropped 1 base, with 7 bases sitting between them. CDR3 residues: CATSRDTESYEQYF. The CDR3 region has the DNA TGTGCCACCAGCAGAGATACGGAATCCTACGAGCAGTACTTC.

V is TRBV6-5 and J is TRBJ2-1; weak D call: TRBD2 (5 bases). This CDR3 comprises 14 residues. CDR1 MNHEY and CDR2 SVGAGI come from the germline V gene. Trimming removed 6 bases from V and 8 bases from J, with 17 bases in between. In DNA, the CDR3 is TGTGCCAGCAGGGACTGGGGTAGAAAGGATGAGCAGTTCTTC. Translation gives CASRDWGRKDEQFF.

The rearrangement joins TRBV4-1 to TRBJ2-7; D remains ambiguous. Looked up from germline, CDR1 is MGHRA and CDR2 is YSYEKL. Trimming took 4 bases from V and 3 from J, leaving 7 bases between them. This CDR3 region has 12 residues. The CDR3 region has the DNA TGCGCCAGCAGCCTCCTAGGCTACGAGCAGTACTTC. It yields the protein CASSLLGYEQYF.

The V call is TRBV5-6, the J call TRBJ2-7, with D unclear. V gave up 0 bases and J gave up 6 bases, with 7 bases separating them. The V gene's germline CDR1 is SGHDT and CDR2 YYEEEE. This CDR3 spans 12 amino acids. CDR3 residues: CASSLGEFEQYF. The CDR3 region has the DNA TGTGCCAGCAGCTTGGGAGAGTTCGAGCAGTACTTC. The whole variable domain, remainder taken from reference TRBV5-6 and TRBJ2-7, is DAGVTQSPTHLIKTRGQQVTLRCSPKSGHDTVSWYQQALGQGPQFIFQYYEEEERQRGNFPDRFSGHQFPNYSSELNVNALLLGDSALYLCASSLGEFEQYFGPGTRLTVT.

The chain links TRBV27 to TRBJ1-2; D remains unclear. This CDR3 has 15 residues. Deletions cut 6 bases from V and 0 bases from J, with 14 bases between. Per the germline V gene, CDR1 is MNHEY and CDR2 is SMNVEV (reference sequence). The CDR3 DNA is TGTGCCAGCAGAATAAGTTATGGAGCTAACTATGGCTACACCTTC. This sequence encodes CASRISYGANYGYTF.

V usage is TRBV11-1 and J usage is TRBJ1-1; tentative D call: TRBD1 (6 bases). V was pared by 5 bases and J by 4 bases, with 8 bases between. Per the germline V gene, CDR1 is SGHAT and CDR2 is FQDESV (reference sequence). The CDR3 length is 12 residues. The CDR3 DNA is TGTGCCAGCAGCCACAGGGTCACTGAAGCTTTCTTT. Its translation is CASSHRVTEAFF.

The genes are TRBV27 and TRBJ2-7; 7 bases agree with TRBD1. Germline V gene data show CDR1 as MNHEY and CDR2 as SMNVEV (reference sequence). Unmatched junction bases numbered 3, after V lost 4 bases and J lost 0 bases. The length of the CDR3 is 14 residues. The CDR3: CASSWDRSSYEQYF. Written as DNA, the CDR3 is TGTGCCAGCAGTTGGGACAGAAGCTCCTACGAGCAGTACTTC.

This chain connects TRBV6-6 to TRBJ1-2, with D uncertain. This CDR3 is built from 13 residues. Germline CDR1 is MNHNY and CDR2 is SVGAGI (reference sequence). V lost 6 bases to trimming and J lost 4 bases, with 12 bases between them. The CDR3 region is CASRDGSGYGYTF. As DNA, the CDR3 is TGTGCCAGCAGAGACGGGAGCGGCTATGGCTACACCTTC.

The chain has TRBV9 and TRBJ2-3; D is undetermined. V gave up 0 bases and J gave up 0 bases, with 8 bases separating them. This CDR3 is built from 15 residues. CDR1 is SGDLS and CDR2 is YYNGEE in the germline V gene. The CDR3 DNA follows: TGTGCCAGCAGCGTAGGACGGGTAAGCACAGATACGCAGTATTTT. Its translation: CASSVGRVSTDTQYF. Variable domain in full (rest from reference TRBV9 and TRBJ2-3): DSGVTQTPKHLITATGQRVTLRCSPRSGDLSVYWYQQSLDQGLQFLIQYYNGEERAKGNILERFSAQQFPDLHSELNLSSLELGDSALYFCASSVGRVSTDTQYFGPGTRLTVL.

This rearrangement joins TRBV5-6 to TRBJ1-2, with 7 bases identical to TRBD1. This CDR3 is 14 amino acids long. Per germline, CDR1 SGHDT and CDR2 YYEEEE. J lost 3 bases, V lost 5 bases, and 7 bases had no gene match. The CDR3 reads CASSYGTEDYGYTF. CDR3 DNA: TGTGCCAGCAGTTACGGGACAGAAGACTATGGCTACACCTTC.

The table lists this clone with a few counts. The chain recombines TRBV2 with TRBJ1-5; D remains unclear. CDR3 length: 14 residues. The V end was cut by 4 bases, the J end by 7 bases, with 14 bases between. Germline V gene data show CDR1 as SNHLY and CDR2 as FYNNEI. The CDR3 bases are TGTGCCAGCAGTGCCCGGACGCCGGAACAGCCCCAGCATTTT. It is translated as CASSARTPEQPQHF.

The V gene is TRBV7-8, the J gene TRBJ1-5; D is ambiguous. Trimming removed 5 bases at V and 5 bases at J, with 19 bases between. The CDR3 consists of 16 residues. Per the germline V gene, CDR1 is SGHVS and CDR2 is FQNEAQ. CDR3 in DNA: TGTGCCAGCAGCCGGACGACCGGAGGGATAGATCAGCCCCAGCATTTT. It is translated as CASSRTTGGIDQPQHF.

There are a few counts of this clone. The V call is TRBV28, the J call TRBJ2-1; the D gene is possibly TRBD1 (5 bases). This CDR3 contains 15 residues. Germline values: CDR1 MDHEN, CDR2 SYDVKM. V gave up 3 bases and J gave up 7 bases, with 16 bases separating them. The CDR3 is CASSFLSPQGNEQFF. In nucleotides, the CDR3 is TGTGCCAGCAGTTTCCTTTCCCCGCAGGGAAATGAGCAGTTCTTC.

The chain recombines TRBV7-6 with TRBJ2-7; TRBD2 agrees at 10 bases. The J segment lost 0 bases and the V segment lost 5 bases, leaving 7 bases of the junction unmatched. Germline CDR1 reads SGHVS; CDR2 reads FNYEAQ. This CDR3 has 16 residues. CDR3 loop: CASSLEPSGSSYEQYF. The CDR3 nucleotides are TGTGCCAGCAGCCTAGAACCTAGCGGGAGCTCCTACGAGCAGTACTTC.

The rearrangement joins TRBV7-2 to TRBJ2-1; a possible D gene is TRBD2 (6 bases). This CDR3 contains 14 residues. Germline CDR1 and CDR2: SGHTA and FQGNSA. Trimming pared 5 bases from V and 5 bases from J, leaving 13 bases between. The CDR3 DNA sequence: TGTGCCAGCAGCCGGCTAGGGACTCACAATGAGCAGTTCTTC. Translation gives CASSRLGTHNEQFF.

This clone was found once. V and J are TRBV6-1 and TRBJ2-3, with D perhaps TRBD1 (6 bases). CDR1 is MNHNS, CDR2 SASEGT, per germline. The germline V and J ends were trimmed by 10 bases and 4 bases, with 15 bases remaining between them. The CDR3 runs 13 residues. The CDR3 bases are TGTGCCACCCAAGGACAGCCCGCAGATACGCAGTATTTT. Translated: CATQGQPADTQYF.